The next 14 T cell receptor beta chains were all read from a single sample in a study of cytomegalovirus exposure and HLA in healthy donors. A multiplex PCR was run with 60 Vbeta primers and 13 Jbeta primers. Sequenced by immunoSEQ multiplex PCR; TCRdb stores in-frame clones only, minus some. The sample includes 100,000 to 150,000 clones, approximately 80% of them seen just once. The sequenced sample consisted of PBMCs. These receptors originate from a boy aged 2 to 9 in good health and CMV-seronegative.

This sequence joins TRBV6-4 and TRBJ2-1; 8 bases are shared with TRBD2. Per germline, CDR1 MRHNA and CDR2 SNTAGT. The CDR3 extends over 14 amino acids. J was trimmed by 2 bases and V by 4 bases; bases with no gene match: 1. The DNA for the CDR3 is TGTGCCAGCAGTGCCGGGGGGGCCTACAATGAGCAGTTCTTC. It specifies CASSAGGAYNEQFF.

This clone was found once. The chain links TRBV7-2 to TRBJ1-5; D is unresolved. Germline CDR1 SGHTA, CDR2 FQGNSA. CDR3 length: 16 amino acids. V shed 2 bases and J shed 2 bases, with 13 bases lying between them. This CDR3 is CASSLLVEGGNQPQHF. CDR3 bases: TGTGCCAGCAGCTTATTGGTGGAAGGAGGCAATCAGCCCCAGCATTTT.

The gene calls are TRBV2 and TRBJ2-7; D is possibly TRBD1 (6 bases). The CDR3 is 13 amino acids. In germline, CDR1 is SNHLY, CDR2 FYNNEI. V was clipped by 8 bases and J by 4 bases, with 15 bases between them. CDR3 protein: CASGDRLGYEQYF. The CDR3 DNA is TGTGCCAGCGGCGACAGGTTGGGATACGAGCAGTACTTC.

This clone was observed a handful of times. V usage is TRBV27 and J usage is TRBJ1-5, with a possible D match to TRBD1 (6 bases). The germline V gene encodes CDR1 MNHEY and CDR2 SMNVEV (reference sequence). The germline V and J ends were trimmed by 5 bases and 4 bases, with 9 bases remaining between them. This CDR3 is built from 13 residues. The CDR3, as DNA: TGTGCCAGCAGTGCAGGGGTAAATCAGCCCCAGCATTTT. Translated: CASSAGVNQPQHF.

The chain has TRBV29-1 and TRBJ2-1, with TRBD1 identical over 11 bases. Looked up from germline, CDR1 is SQVTM and CDR2 is ANQGSEA. V gave up 0 bases and J gave up 8 bases; unmatched junction bases: 9. The CDR3 is made up of 16 amino acids. CDR3 protein: CSVEDWGQGGHDEQFF. CDR3 nucleotide sequence: TGCAGCGTTGAAGATTGGGGACAGGGGGGTCATGATGAGCAGTTCTTC.

This rearrangement joins TRBV7-2 to TRBJ2-1; D call uncertain. V was trimmed by 3 bases and J by 4 bases, leaving 4 bases between them. The germline V gene encodes CDR1 SGHTA and CDR2 FQGNSA. The CDR3 has 12 amino acids. The CDR3 DNA sequence: TGTGCCAGCAGCTTCAGTTACAATGAGCAGTTCTTC. Translation gives CASSFSYNEQFF. Using reference TRBV7-2 and TRBJ2-1 for the parts outside the CDR3, the full variable domain is GAGVSQSPSNKVTEKGKDVELRCDPISGHTALYWYRQSLGQGLEFLIYFQGNSAPDKSGLPSDRFSAERTGGSVSTLTIQRTQQEDSAVYLCASSFSYNEQFFGPGTRLTVL.

The chain uses TRBV4-1 and TRBJ2-1; 12 bases agree with TRBD2. The CDR3 spans 15 residues. CDR1 is MGHRA and CDR2 is YSYEKL in the germline V gene. V lost 0 bases and J lost 13; bases outside the gene matches: 7. The CDR3 coding sequence is TGCGCCAGCAGCCAAGATCAACTAGCGGGGGGAACTCAGTTCTTC. Its translation: CASSQDQLAGGTQFF.

V is TRBV6-1 and J is TRBJ2-2, with D possibly TRBD1 on 5 matching bases. This CDR3 contains 14 residues. Germline V CDR1 and CDR2: MNHNS, SASEGT. V shed 8 bases and J shed 2 bases, with 12 bases lying between them. CDR3 bases: TGTGCCAGCCCAAGGGGCGGCAACACCGGGGAGCTGTTTTTT. It encodes CASPRGGNTGELFF.

The rearrangement links TRBV7-9 to TRBJ1-1, with D unclear. The CDR3 covers 13 residues. V lost 1 base to trimming and J lost 1 base, with 4 bases between them. Germline V CDR1 and CDR2: SEHNR, FQNEAQ (reference sequence). The CDR3 DNA reads as TGTGCCAGCAGCTTAGACAGGAACACTGAAGCTTTCTTT. Its protein product is CASSLDRNTEAFF.

V usage is TRBV6-1 and J usage is TRBJ2-7; 7 bases fit TRBD1. Trimming took 1 base from V and 6 from J; bases not matched to a gene: 6. There are 14 residues in the CDR3. Per the germline V gene, CDR1 is MNHNS and CDR2 is SASEGT. As DNA, the CDR3 is TGTGCCAGCAGTGAAGATGAACAGGGGTCCGAGCAGTACTTC. It is translated as CASSEDEQGSEQYF.

The V gene is TRBV10-3, the J gene TRBJ2-2; tentatively, D is TRBD1 (5 bases). The CDR3 has 14 amino acids. V was clipped by 6 bases and J by 3 bases, with 11 bases between them. Germline V lookup: CDR1 ENHRY, CDR2 SYGVKD. The CDR3 spells CAISTGLYTGELFF. The CDR3 nucleotides are TGTGCCATCAGCACAGGATTGTACACCGGGGAGCTGTTTTTT.

This clone was recorded a few times. This chain links TRBV19 with TRBJ1-2, with 11 bases identical to TRBD1. Germline assignment: CDR1 LNHDA and CDR2 SQIVND (reference sequence). This CDR3 has 16 amino acids. J lost 5 bases, V lost 5 bases, and 10 bases had no gene match. The CDR3 DNA is TGTGCCAGTAGTCCCCGGACAGGGGGCGTTAATTATGGCTACACCTTC. Its protein product is CASSPRTGGVNYGYTF.

The chain combines TRBV10-3 with TRBJ1-3; D not resolved. V shed 3 bases and J shed 0 bases, with 18 bases lying between them. There are 18 residues in the CDR3. From germline, CDR1 is ENHRY and CDR2 SYGVKD. The CDR3 nucleotides are TGTGCCATCAGTGAACAAGGTGACTTCCCGAGCTCTGGAAACACCATATATTTT. Amino acid sequence: CAISEQGDFPSSGNTIYF.

The V and J genes are TRBV27 and TRBJ2-6, with TRBD1 matching over 10 bases. V dropped 6 bases and J dropped 5; count of bases not matched to a gene: 10. The CDR3 is 17 residues long. Germline CDR1 is MNHEY and CDR2 is SMNVEV (reference sequence). The CDR3 nucleotides are TGTGCCAGCAGCCGTGGGACAGGGGTGGCAAGGGCCAACGTCCTGACTTTC. This codes for CASSRGTGVARANVLTF.